One sample yielded the 10 T cell receptor beta chains listed below, sequenced in a study of T cells after yellow fever vaccination. TCRdb recomputed calls from the 5' RACE reads with MiXCR, one row per CDR3 protein. Here the sample spans 30,000 to 40,000 distinct CDR3 sequences, about 6.3% being singletons. Specimen: PBMCs, either bulk or a sorted T-cell subset (CD4+, CD8+, memory, or dextramer-sorted; not recorded which), collected on the day of the first yellow fever vaccination. The receptors originated from a man aged 18 to 29 who received the YFV17D yellow fever vaccine.

The chain links TRBV18 to TRBJ1-3; D unclear. Per germline, CDR1 KGHSH and CDR2 LQKENI. The CDR3 runs to 14 residues. Deletions cut 3 bases from V and 3 bases from J, with 9 bases between. DNA for the CDR3: TGTGCCAGCTCACCCCGGGAGAATGGAAACACCATATATTTT. Translated, it gives CASSPRENGNTIYF.

There are many counts of this clonotype. V is TRBV12-3 or TRBV12-4 and J is TRBJ2-5, with 11 bases identical to TRBD2. The CDR3 sequence is 18 residues long. With 7 bases clipped from V and 0 bases from J, the junction kept 13 bases outside the gene matches. The CDR3 spells CASTNRASGGSYQETQYF. DNA of the CDR3: TGTGCCAGCACCAACCGGGCTAGCGGGGGGTCCTACCAAGAGACCCAGTACTTC.

At least ten counts were recorded for this clonotype. This chain links TRBV10-1 with TRBJ2-7, with a possible D match to TRBD1 (6 bases). The germline CDR1 and CDR2 sequences are WNHNN and SYGVQD (reference sequence). The V end lost 3 bases, the J end lost 2 bases, and 14 bases lay between the germline ends. The CDR3 loop spans 15 amino acids. The DNA for the CDR3 is TGCGCCAGCAGTGAAGGGGGAGACTACACCTACGAGCAGTACTTC. This gives the protein CASSEGGDYTYEQYF.

In the case of this clonotype: With a much larger clone just one base away, this may be a read error. The chain uses TRBV2 and TRBJ2-5; D is possibly TRBD2 (5 bases). The V and J ends lost 4 bases and 4 bases respectively, with 10 bases between them. The V gene's germline CDR1 is SNHLY and CDR2 FYNNEI. The CDR3 has 13 amino acids. In DNA form, the CDR3 reads TGTGCCAGCAGTGCGCGGAGGACAGAGACCCAGTACTTC. It codes for CASSARRTETQYF. Supplemented by reference TRBV2 and TRBJ2-5, the full variable domain reads EPEVTQTPSHQVTQMGQEVILRCVPISNHLYFYWYRQILGQKVEFLVSFYNNEISEKSEIFDDQFSVERPDGSNFTLKIRSTKLEDSAMYFCASSARRTETQYFGPGTRLLVL.

Many counts were recorded for this clonotype. The J gene is TRBJ2-1, the V gene TRBV6-5; the D is unclear. The V gene lost 2 bases and the J gene lost 5 bases, with 10 bases spanning the gap. This CDR3 has 14 amino acids. Germline CDR1 reads MNHEY; CDR2 reads SVGAGI. The CDR3 nucleotides read TGTGCCAGCAGTTACCCCGGACCGAACAATGAGCAGTTCTTC. Amino acids: CASSYPGPNNEQFF.

This clonotype came up many times. The chain combines TRBV12-3 or TRBV12-4 with TRBJ2-7, with D possibly matching TRBD2 (6 bases). V lost 1 base and J lost 4, with 14 bases in between. The CDR3 sequence is 15 residues long. CDR3 residues: CASSLEAGGGYEQYV. In nucleotides, the CDR3 is TGTGCCAGCAGTTTAGAGGCCGGGGGTGGGTACGAGCAGTACGTC.

This clonotype was seen many times. This chain connects TRBV25-1 to TRBJ2-7; D uncertain. Trimming took 1 base from V and 4 from J, leaving 11 bases between them. The germline V gene encodes CDR1 MGHDK and CDR2 SYGVNS. The CDR3 consists of 14 residues. CDR3 bases: TGTGCCAGCAGTGAATCGGATTGGCGTTACGAGCAGTACTTC. Translation gives CASSESDWRYEQYF.

In its sample, this clonotype was seen many times. The chain employs TRBV15 and TRBJ1-3, with D hard to call. Trimming shortened V by 0 bases and J by 0 bases, and 9 bases separated the two germline ends. Germline V gene data show CDR1 as LNHNV and CDR2 as YYDKDF (reference sequence). The CDR3 sequence is 16 residues long. The CDR3 loop is CATSRDPLSSGNTIYF. CDR3 nucleotide sequence: TGTGCCACCAGCAGAGATCCGTTAAGCTCTGGAAACACCATATATTTT.

This clonotype was observed at least ten times. The chain couples TRBV29-1 to TRBJ2-7; a weak D match, TRBD1 (5 bases). V dropped 4 bases and J dropped 3 bases, with 13 bases sitting between them. CDR3 length: 13 amino acids. Germline V CDR1 and CDR2: SQVTM, ANQGSEA. The CDR3 sequence is CSVAPGINYEQYF. The CDR3 nucleotides read TGCAGCGTTGCGCCAGGGATCAACTACGAGCAGTACTTC.

The sample holds many counts of this clonotype. The rearrangement links TRBV11-2 to TRBJ2-1; D may be TRBD2 (5 bases). The germline gives CDR1 SGHAT, CDR2 FQNNGV. V lost 7 bases, J lost 0 bases, and 13 bases lay in between. The CDR3 length is 15 residues. In DNA form, the CDR3 reads TGTGCCAGCATCACGACGGGAAACTCCTACAATGAGCAGTTCTTC. As protein: CASITTGNSYNEQFF.